This T cell receptor beta chain was documented in a study of blood T cell repertoires in COVID-19. About the research overall: Donors in the United States, Italy and Spain gave samples during acute or convalescent COVID-19. In each case, the material was cDNA or gDNA derived from T cells, B-cell-depleted T cells, or PBMCs.

The germline V and J ends were trimmed by 0 bases and 3 bases, with 15 bases remaining between them. The germline V gene encodes CDR1 MGHRA and CDR2 YSYEKL. The CDR3 contains 17 residues. Source study methods: Quantification of nucleated cells was approximated via reference gene primer amplification. TCRdb's copy holds only in-frame clones and misses some; the assay was immunoSEQ multiplex PCR. The DNA gave D and trimming, while V, J and clone size come from that table. The sample lists some 180,000 clones, about 88% occurring once. Sequenced sample: peripheral blood. This clonotype was obtained from a man aged 35-49 years with active or convalescent COVID-19. The chain carries TRBV4-1 and TRBJ1-3; D might be TRBD1 (6 bases). CDR3 nucleotide sequence: TGCGCCAGCAGCCAAGATTTTTTGGGGGCTGGTGGAAACACCATATATTTT. Protein product: CASSQDFLGAGGNTIYF.